A selection of T cell receptor beta chains follows, all from one sample in a study of CXCR3-negative and CXCR3-positive naive CD8 T cells. TCRdb re-called the 5' RACE reads; one entry per CDR3 protein, DNA not given. The sample table includes about 150,000 distinct CDR3 sequences. Sequenced input: naive CXCR3+ CD8+ T cells from blood. The receptor set was obtained from a human donor in good health. Some clones in this sample may be carry-over from other donors' samples. Both conserved end residues are part of each CDR3.

J gene,V gene,CDR3 protein
TRBJ2-5,TRBV6-5,CASSYEAEQETQYF
TRBJ2-1,TRBV6-6,CASGLSYNEQFF
TRBJ1-1,TRBV10-2,CASSVTVNTEAFF
TRBJ2-1,TRBV12-3/TRBV12-4,CASSLGVYYSF
TRBJ2-1,TRBV28,CASSRWTSGRADEQFF
TRBJ2-1,TRBV9,CASSTTGLSYNEQFF
TRBJ2-7,TRBV4-1,CASSQALLDEQYF
TRBJ2-1,TRBV4-1,CASSQSPVRGSSYNEQFF
TRBJ1-4,TRBV5-1,CASSLDPLDSLSSEKLFF
TRBJ2-1,TRBV27,CASSLFGRVAYNEQFF
TRBJ2-5,TRBV2,CASSEIEGIEETQYF
TRBJ1-2,TRBV12-3/TRBV12-4,CASSRTVHGGYTF
TRBJ2-2,TRBV11-2,CASSKTSIDGELFF
TRBJ1-2,TRBV20-1,CSARDPQSLSGGYTF
TRBJ2-1,TRBV7-2,CASSFNHTYNEQFF
TRBJ1-6,TRBV7-9,CASSLERNRGSPLHF
TRBJ2-2,TRBV19,CASSIAGLPGGLFF
TRBJ2-2,TRBV12-3/TRBV12-4,CASSFEGDRVIPSTGELFF
TRBJ2-1,TRBV20-1,CSARGLNEQFF
TRBJ2-3,TRBV28,CASSLPSGSTTDTQYF
TRBJ2-7,TRBV28,CASMSEIGGAMKQYF
TRBJ2-1,TRBV7-2,CACAVSSYNEQFF
TRBJ1-1,TRBV7-9,CASSPVDATEAFF
TRBJ2-1,TRBV28,CASSFRGVTYNEQFF
TRBJ2-1,TRBV9,CASSPSSEVEQFF
TRBJ1-1,TRBV7-3,CASSPGPEPNTEAFF
TRBJ2-7,TRBV28,CASSLGTGDSYEQYF